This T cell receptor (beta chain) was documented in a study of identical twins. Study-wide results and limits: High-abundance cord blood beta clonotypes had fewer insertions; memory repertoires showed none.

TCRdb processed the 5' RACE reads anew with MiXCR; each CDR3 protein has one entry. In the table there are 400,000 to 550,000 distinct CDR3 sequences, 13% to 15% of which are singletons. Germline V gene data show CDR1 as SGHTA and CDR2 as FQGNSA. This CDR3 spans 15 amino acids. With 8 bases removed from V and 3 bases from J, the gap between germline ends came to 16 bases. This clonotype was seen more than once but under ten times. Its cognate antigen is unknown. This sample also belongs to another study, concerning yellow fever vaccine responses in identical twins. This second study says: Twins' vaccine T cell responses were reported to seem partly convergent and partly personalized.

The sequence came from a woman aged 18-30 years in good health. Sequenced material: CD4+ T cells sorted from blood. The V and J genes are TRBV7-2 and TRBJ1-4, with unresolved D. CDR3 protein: CASGPGFGANEKLFF. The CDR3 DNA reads TGTGCCAGCGGGCCTGGGTTTGGGGCTAATGAAAAACTGTTTTTT.